Listed below are T cell receptor beta chains from one sample, sequenced in a study of T cell responses to AZD1222 COVID-19 vaccine. Assay: immunoSEQ multiplex PCR; the TCRdb copy retains only in-frame clones and omits some. Among 150,000 to 200,000 clones listed, 87% were seen once. The source material was peripheral blood, sampled 28 days after the second AZD1222 dose. The receptors derive from an adult who received the AZD1222 COVID-19 vaccine. CDR3s include the opening cysteine and the closing phenylalanine or tryptophan. The order of the fields is D gene, CDR3 length, J gene, V gene, CDR3 protein. The D gene is left open where the match is weak.

>TRBD1|15|TRBJ1-2|TRBV6-1
CASSEGVPEGASRTF
>TRBD1|15|TRBJ2-3|TRBV6-1
CASSDLQGSPATQYF
>TRBD2|15|TRBJ2-5|TRBV4-1
CASSQALAGGETQYF
>.|9|TRBJ1-2|TRBV6-6
CASSPVGTF
>TRBD1|16|TRBJ1-3|TRBV15
CATSRDRGLSGNTIYF
>TRBD1|17|TRBJ1-2|TRBV27
CASSLPLTGEANYGYTF
>.|16|TRBJ2-7|TRBV5-6
CASSREGGTVIYEQYF
>.|18|TRBJ2-2|TRBV10-3
CAISEHFRYGELAGELFF
>TRBD2|16|TRBJ2-5|TRBV20-1
CSASTTSGAMAETQYF
>TRBD1|17|TRBJ1-5|TRBV2
CASSDPTGVGSNQPQHF
>.|15|TRBJ1-1|TRBV19
CASRNRLGGDTEAFF
>.|17|TRBJ1-3|TRBV9
CASSVDGRAGEGVTIYF
>.|13|TRBJ1-2|TRBV27
CASSLPGSYGYTF
>TRBD1|16|TRBJ2-7|TRBV5-1
CASSYSGTGGSYEQYF
>TRBD1|15|TRBJ1-2|TRBV6-5
CASSSGQAGSYGYTF
>.|14|TRBJ1-4|TRBV7-2
CASSLGGTNEKLFF
>.|15|TRBJ1-2|TRBV19
CASHLTGILWYGYTF
>TRBD1|16|TRBJ2-5|TRBV9
CASSVSQQGARETQYF
>TRBD1|16|TRBJ2-2|TRBV7-6
CASSLAAGQGAGELFF
>.|14|TRBJ2-7|TRBV7-9
CASSLDAGSYEQYF
>TRBD1|16|TRBJ2-7|TRBV5-1
CASSLAGTGDFYEQYF
>TRBD1|14|TRBJ1-2|TRBV6-4
CASSQGESNYGYTF
>.|14|TRBJ1-4|TRBV7-9
CASSSRQRNEKLFF
>TRBD1|13|TRBJ2-7|TRBV12-3/TRBV12-4
CASSWDRASEQYF
>TRBD2|17|TRBJ2-3|TRBV7-9
CASSLTSGGPPTDTQYF
>.|16|TRBJ2-7|TRBV6-5
CASSYSRHDLNYEQYF
>.|17|TRBJ1-2|TRBV5-6
CASSLWGYPVLGYGYTF
>TRBD1|14|TRBJ1-1|TRBV10-3
CAIMRQGPGTEAFF
>.|12|TRBJ2-7|TRBV12-3/TRBV12-4
CASSPQGYEQYF
>.|13|TRBJ1-1|TRBV11-2
CASSGFMNTEAFF
>.|14|TRBJ1-4|TRBV5-1
CASSLTGSGEKLFF
>.|11|TRBJ2-1|TRBV12-3/TRBV12-4
CASSFYNEQFF
>TRBD1|14|TRBJ2-7|TRBV27
CASSPGQGPYEQYF
>TRBD1|11|TRBJ2-7|TRBV20-1
CSALQGYEQYF
>.|15|TRBJ2-3|TRBV27
CASSSLQGSTDTQYF
>.|15|TRBJ1-6|TRBV2
CASSVGWGLNSPLHF
>.|15|TRBJ1-6|TRBV6-5
CASSNTGTKGSPLHF
>.|15|TRBJ2-7|TRBV14
CASSFRSDSSYEQYF
>.|12|TRBJ1-4|TRBV29-1
CSGGREDEKLFF
>.|13|TRBJ2-2|TRBV2
CASGGRNTGELFF
>.|13|TRBJ2-7|TRBV18
CASSPNRVGEQYF
>.|13|TRBJ1-2|TRBV6-5
CASRIQGLGGYTF
>.|14|TRBJ1-4|TRBV7-9
CASSSAGSNEKLFF
>TRBD1|15|TRBJ1-5|TRBV2
CASSENRGRNQPQHF
>.|14|TRBJ1-1|TRBV29-1
CSVVPRKADTEAFF
>.|13|TRBJ2-1|TRBV18
CASSPHAASEQFF
>.|16|TRBJ1-5|TRBV12-5
CASGLVEDLSNQPQHF